The sequence of this T cell receptor beta chain was determined in a study of regulatory T cells in long-lasting Graves disease. A single record per CDR3 protein comes from TCRdb applying MiXCR to the reads. The repertoire consists of around 540 distinct CDR3 sequences, with 60% to 65% occurring once and the leading ten covering 9% to 15%. The CDR3 length is 14 residues. Germline loops: CDR1 MNHEY, CDR2 SVGEGT. The V end was cut by 5 bases, the J end by 2 bases, with 13 bases between. TCR sequences were obtained from RNA taken from PBMCs. The rearrangement joins TRBV6-2 or TRBV6-3 to TRBJ2-7; no clear D. The sample consisted of peripheral blood mononuclear cells (PBMCs), taken with antithyroid drug treatment, in newly diagnosed or persistent Graves disease (not recorded which). This receptor was taken from a female donor with Graves disease. The CDR3 sequence is CASSKTPAPYEQYF. The CDR3 DNA reads TGTGCCAGCAGTAAAACCCCGGCGCCCTACGAGCAGTACTTC.